This record covers a single T cell receptor beta chain. The sample belongs to a study of blood T cell repertoires in COVID-19. As for the study in general: The samples span acute and convalescent COVID-19 from the United States, Italy and Spain.

The protocol was immunoSEQ multiplex PCR, while the TCRdb copy is restricted to in-frame clones and leaves out a portion. The profile shows 200,000 to 250,000 clones, approximately 90% of them singletons. V shed 4 bases and J shed 5 bases, with 16 bases lying between them. Per germline, CDR1 SGHNT and CDR2 YYREEE (reference sequence). The CDR3 spans 14 residues. Ages ranged from 18 to 89 years, with residence in approximately 25 US areas. The study assigned cohorts using participant-reported clinical history. Donors in Cohort 3 counted as recovered after two negative PCRs, clearance, or symptom resolution.

The material sequenced was PBMCs or T cells enriched from blood (not recorded which). The TCR originated in a woman between 25 and 40 years old who had recovered from COVID-19. The chain combines TRBV5-4 with TRBJ2-7; D might be TRBD2 (5 bases). CDR3 in DNA: TGTGCCAGCAGCCCCTCGGGAACCCTAAACGAGCAGTACTTC. This translates into CASSPSGTLNEQYF.